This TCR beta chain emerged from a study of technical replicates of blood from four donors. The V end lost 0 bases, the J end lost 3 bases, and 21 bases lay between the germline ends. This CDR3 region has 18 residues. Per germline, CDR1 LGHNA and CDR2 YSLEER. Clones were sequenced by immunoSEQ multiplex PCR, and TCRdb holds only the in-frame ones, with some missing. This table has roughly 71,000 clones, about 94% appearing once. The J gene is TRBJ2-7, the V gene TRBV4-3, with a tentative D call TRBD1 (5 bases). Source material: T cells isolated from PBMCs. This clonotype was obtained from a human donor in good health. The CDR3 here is CASSQDLSRQRPNYEQYF. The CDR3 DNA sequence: TGCGCCAGCAGCCAAGATCTGTCCCGACAGAGACCTAACTACGAGCAGTACTTC.